Listed below are T cell receptor beta chains from one sample, sequenced in a study of glioma-infiltrating T cells after dendritic cell vaccination. Clones were read by immunoSEQ multiplex PCR, and TCRdb kept only the in-frame ones, dropping some. The repertoire consists of some 78,000 clones, with around 85% occurring once and the leading ten covering more than 8%. The input for sequencing was blood, taken after dendritic cell vaccination. The receptors were gathered from a human donor with glioblastoma. The CDR3 runs from the conserved cysteine through the conserved F or W. D genes are given only for firm matches. Part of the rows lack a size; the others show once, few, many or a class for expanded clones.

J gene,clone size,V gene,D gene,CDR3 DNA,CDR3 protein
TRBJ1-3,.,TRBV6-6,TRBD1,TGTGCCACCCACCTTGGCAGGGGGCTCAACACCATATATTTT,CATHLGRGLNTIYF
TRBJ1-2,.,TRBV4-3,.,TGCGCCAGCAGCCAAGATTTACAGCCGCCTAACTATGGCTACACCTTC,CASSQDLQPPNYGYTF
TRBJ1-4,few,TRBV18,.,TGTGCCAGCTCGCCAGAGGGGAGGTCAACTAATGAAAAACTGTTTTTT,CASSPEGRSTNEKLFF
TRBJ2-7,.,TRBV5-1,TRBD1,TGCGCCAGCAGCTTGGGGACAGGCGGATACGAGCAGTACTTC,CASSLGTGGYEQYF
TRBJ1-2,.,TRBV2,TRBD1,TGTGCCAGCTCGGACAGGGAAGTTTATGGCTACACCTTC,CASSDREVYGYTF
TRBJ2-4,few,TRBV7-2,TRBD1,TGTGCCAGCAGCCATGACAGGGGAGGAAACATTCAGTACTTC,CASSHDRGGNIQYF
TRBJ1-2,once,TRBV19,.,TGTGCCAGTAGTAACGACAGATACTATGGCTACACCTTC,CASSNDRYYGYTF
TRBJ1-2,.,TRBV15,.,TGTGCCACCAGCAGGACAGCGAACTATGGCTACACCTTC,CATSRTANYGYTF
TRBJ1-2,.,TRBV7-9,TRBD1,TGTGCCAGCAGCTTCTCAGGGGGCTATGGCTACACCTTC,CASSFSGGYGYTF
TRBJ2-2,.,TRBV29-1,.,TGCAGCGTTCCCTTACGAGGGGGACACGCCAACACCGGGGAGCTGTTTTTT,CSVPLRGGHANTGELFF
TRBJ1-2,.,TRBV28,TRBD1,TGTGCCAGCAGTGCCCTGACAGGGAACTATGGCTACACCTTC,CASSALTGNYGYTF
TRBJ2-1,.,TRBV6-1,TRBD2,TGTGCCAGCAGTGAAATAGTCGGACTAGCGGATGTTGAGCAGTTCTTC,CASSEIVGLADVEQFF
TRBJ2-7,.,TRBV5-6,.,TGTGCCAGCAGCTTGGGGACAGACTACGAGCAGTACTTC,CASSLGTDYEQYF
TRBJ2-2,.,TRBV15,TRBD1,TGTGCCACCAGCACCCCGACAGGGGCCGGGGAGCTGTTTTTT,CATSTPTGAGELFF
TRBJ2-7,.,TRBV7-9,TRBD2,TGTGCCAGCAGCTCCACTAGCGGGACTAACGAGCAGTACTTC,CASSSTSGTNEQYF
TRBJ2-3,.,TRBV5-4,.,TGTGCCAGCACCGAGACAGGTCGCACAGATACGCAGTATTTT,CASTETGRTDTQYF
TRBJ2-3,.,TRBV29-1,.,TGCAGCGTCCGCCAAAGGGGTACGCAGTATTTT,CSVRQRGTQYF
TRBJ2-5,.,TRBV5-1,.,TGCGCCAGCAGCTCGGTGGGGGGTCGAGAGACCCAGTACTTC,CASSSVGGRETQYF
TRBJ1-6,.,TRBV19,.,TGTGCCAGTAGTATAGATCAGGGCCGGAATTCACCCCTCCACTTT,CASSIDQGRNSPLHF
TRBJ2-7,.,TRBV5-1,TRBD1,TGCGCCAGCAGCAAACGACAGGGAACCTACGAGCAGTACTTC,CASSKRQGTYEQYF
TRBJ1-3,.,TRBV7-9,.,TGTGCCAGCAGCTTAGGTATCTCTGGAAACACCATATATTTT,CASSLGISGNTIYF
TRBJ2-3,few,TRBV15,.,TGTGCCACCAGAGGGGACTTAACCCTCGGTACGCAGTATTTT,CATRGDLTLGTQYF
TRBJ2-3,few,TRBV6-9,TRBD2,TGTGCCAGCAGCAGGAGCGGGGAGGTCACAGATACGCAGTATTTT,CASSRSGEVTDTQYF
TRBJ2-7,.,TRBV5-1,TRBD1,TGCGCCAGCAGCCTCGGGACAGTCGACGAGCAGTACTTC,CASSLGTVDEQYF